This T cell receptor beta chain was identified in a study of T-cell memory formation after mild COVID-19. There are a few counts of this clonotype. Its matching antigen is unknown. 5'RACE primed from the constant segment yielded TCR alpha and TCR beta cDNA libraries bearing sample barcodes and UMIs. One entry per CDR3 protein results from TCRdb running MiXCR on the 5' RACE reads. The sample has around 300,000 distinct CDR3 sequences; just under 20% are singletons. Study findings and constraints: Detection of some responders pre-infection suggested pre-existing cross-reactive memory T cells participated. Those CD4+ clones that contracted were mainly in CM and EM (CD8+ ones in EMRA).

V was shortened by 0 bases and J by 6 bases, with 12 bases between the two germline ends. This CDR3 spans 15 amino acids. Germline CDR1 is SGHRS and CDR2 is YFSETQ. Sequenced: PBMCs or a T cell subset sorted from them (not recorded which). This TCR was sampled from a man aged 18 to 35 who had mild COVID-19 (a few samples of this study predate the infection). Cell type and time point are not known. This chain joins TRBV5-1 and TRBJ2-2; D call uncertain. The CDR3 region is CASSLAGVKAGELFF. The CDR3 region has the DNA TGCGCCAGCAGCTTGGCTGGAGTGAAGGCCGGGGAGCTGTTTTTT.